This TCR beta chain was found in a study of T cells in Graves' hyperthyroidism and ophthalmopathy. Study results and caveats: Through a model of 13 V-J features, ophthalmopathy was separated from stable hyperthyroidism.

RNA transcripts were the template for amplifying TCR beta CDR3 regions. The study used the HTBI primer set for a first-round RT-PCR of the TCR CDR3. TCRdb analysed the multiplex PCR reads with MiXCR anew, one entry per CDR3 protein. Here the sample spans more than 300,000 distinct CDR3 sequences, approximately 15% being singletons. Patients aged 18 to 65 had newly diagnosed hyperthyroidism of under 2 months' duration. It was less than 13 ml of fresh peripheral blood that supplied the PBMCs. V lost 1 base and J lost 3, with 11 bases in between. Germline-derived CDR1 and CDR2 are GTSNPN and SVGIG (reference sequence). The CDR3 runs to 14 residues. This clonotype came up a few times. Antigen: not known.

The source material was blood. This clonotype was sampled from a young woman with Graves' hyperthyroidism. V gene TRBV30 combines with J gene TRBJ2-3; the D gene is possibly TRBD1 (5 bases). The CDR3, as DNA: TGTGCCTGGAGTGCAGGGATTGAGACAGATACGCAGTATTTT. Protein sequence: CAWSAGIETDTQYF.